The 30 T cell receptor beta chains reported below all come from one sample, sequenced in a study of shared clonotypes between healthy human individuals. Using immunoSEQ multiplex PCR, the repertoire was profiled, and TCRdb retains in-frame clones only, with some absent. The repertoire holds about 2.4 million clones, with 80% to 95% as singletons. Sequenced input: naive CD4+ T cells from PBMCs. Subset defined: CD45RA+ positively selected. The source is a man younger than 30 in good health. Some clones in this sample may be carry-over from other donors' samples.

About this clone: The identical CDR3 is also encoded by other nucleotide sequences in the sample. The chain couples TRBV5-1 to TRBJ2-1; weak D call: TRBD2 (5 bases). CDR1 and CDR2 (germline): SGHRS, YFSETQ. The ends were cut back, 0 bases at V and 4 bases at J, with 11 bases in the middle. The CDR3 spans 15 residues. CDR3 sequence (DNA): TGCGCCAGCAGCTTGGGGTCCGGGGATTACAATGAGCAGTTCTTC. Translated: CASSLGSGDYNEQFF.

The chain recombines TRBV28 with TRBJ1-4; 9 nucleotides agree with TRBD1. Trimming removed 6 bases from V and 4 bases from J; junction bases left unmatched: 3. Germline CDR1 MDHEN, CDR2 SYDVKM. The CDR3 contains 14 residues. CDR3 sequence: CASRVGQGNEKLFF. Here the CDR3 DNA reads TGTGCCAGCAGGGTGGGACAGGGTAATGAAAAACTGTTTTTT.

The rearrangement joins TRBV19 to TRBJ1-2; TRBD1 matches 7 bases. CDR1 LNHDA and CDR2 SQIVND come from the germline V gene (reference sequence). V trimming: 7 bases; J trimming: 4 bases; junction bases outside the gene matches: 9. CDR3 size: 14 residues. CDR3 loop: CASKAGGGVYGYTF. CDR3 DNA: TGTGCCAGTAAGGCGGGAGGGGGCGTCTATGGCTACACCTTC.

This chain uses TRBV5-4 with TRBJ1-3; weak D call: TRBD1 (6 bases). The CDR3 is 17 amino acids. The germline V and J ends were trimmed by 0 bases and 0 bases, with 13 bases remaining between them. Germline lookup yields CDR1 SGHNT and CDR2 YYREEE (reference sequence). In DNA form, the CDR3 reads TGTGCCAGCAGCTTGGGGGGGGGCAGAACCTCTGGAAACACCATATATTTT. Residues: CASSLGGGRTSGNTIYF.

The chain joins TRBV28 to TRBJ1-2; 10 positions agree with TRBD1. Germline CDR1 reads MDHEN; CDR2 reads SYDVKM. The length of the CDR3 is 15 residues. The V gene end was trimmed by 6 bases and the J gene end by 4 bases; junction bases not matched to a gene: 8. The DNA of the CDR3 is TGTGCCAGCAGCCCCCGACAGGGGGCCTTCTATGGCTACACCTTC. Protein: CASSPRQGAFYGYTF.

On this clone: The identical CDR3 is also encoded by other nucleotide sequences in the sample. The chain recombines TRBV2 with TRBJ1-2; 10 nucleotides agree with TRBD1. The CDR3 has 15 residues. V lost 5 bases to trimming and J lost 0 bases; unmatched junction nucleotides: 3. CDR1 is SNHLY and CDR2 is FYNNEI in the germline V gene. This CDR3 reads CASSLGQGANYGYTF. In DNA, the CDR3 is TGTGCCAGCAGTCTAGGACAGGGGGCTAACTATGGCTACACCTTC.

The DNA for the CDR3 is TGTGCCAGCAGCGTAGAATGGGGGGGAATTAGTGGCTACACCTTC. It codes for CASSVEWGGISGYTF. The rearrangement links TRBV9 to TRBJ1-2; D is possibly TRBD1 (5 bases). Per the germline V gene, CDR1 is SGDLS and CDR2 is YYNGEE. CDR3 length: 15 residues. V lost 0 bases and J 7 bases, leaving 16 bases between the germline ends. Looking up the rest from reference TRBV9 and TRBJ1-2 gives the full variable domain: DSGVTQTPKHLITATGQRVTLRCSPRSGDLSVYWYQQSLDQGLQFLIQYYNGEERAKGNILERFSAQQFPDLHSELNLSSLELGDSALYFCASSVEWGGISGYTFGSGTRLTVV.

V is TRBV7-9 and J is TRBJ1-1, with a possible D match to TRBD1 (5 bases). Trimming removed 5 bases from V and 3 bases from J, with 22 bases in between. The germline CDR1 and CDR2 sequences are SEHNR and FQNEAQ (reference sequence). CDR3 length: 17 residues. CDR3 in DNA: TGTGCCAGCAGCCCATCAGCTGGGCTTGGGGGTGACACTGAAGCTTTCTTT. It specifies CASSPSAGLGGDTEAFF.

The CDR3 here is CASSIALYSNQPQHF. The CDR3, as DNA: TGTGCCAGTAGTATCGCCCTTTATAGCAATCAGCCCCAGCATTTT. The V gene is TRBV19, the J gene TRBJ1-5; D unclear. Germline V gene data show CDR1 as LNHDA and CDR2 as SQIVND (reference sequence). V gave up 3 bases and J gave up 0 bases, with 9 bases separating them. The CDR3 runs 15 residues.

CDR3 region: CSVRTASSYEQYF. In nucleotides, the CDR3 is TGCAGCGTAAGGACAGCAAGCTCCTACGAGCAGTACTTC. The genes are TRBV29-1 and TRBJ2-7; possibly TRBD1 for D (6 bases). V shed 6 bases and J shed 0 bases, with 12 bases lying between them. This CDR3 is built from 13 residues. CDR1 SQVTM and CDR2 ANQGSEA come from the germline V gene.

This sequence joins TRBV30 and TRBJ2-3; 7 nucleotides line up with TRBD1. After removal of 1 base from V and 4 bases from J, the junction contained 8 bases not matched to a gene. CDR3 length equals 15 residues. The germline V gene encodes CDR1 GTSNPN and CDR2 SVGIG (reference sequence). The CDR3 DNA reads TGTGCCTGGAGTGGCCACAGGGGCGGAGCAGATACGCAGTATTTT. This sequence encodes CAWSGHRGGADTQYF.

The chain uses TRBV21-1 and TRBJ2-1. TRBV21-1 is reported as a pseudogene. The CDR3 is 16 amino acids. Written as DNA, the CDR3 is TGTGCCAGCAGCAAAGATGGGGGACCCGGGGTCGATGAGCAGTTCTTC. Amino acid sequence: CASSKDGGPGVDEQFF.

The gene calls are TRBV7-9 and TRBJ2-3; 11 bases align to TRBD2. The CDR3 totals 16 residues. Germline CDR1 reads SEHNR; CDR2 reads FQNEAQ (reference sequence). Unmatched junction bases numbered 6, after V lost 5 bases and J lost 2 bases. This chain's CDR3 is CASSPGTSGPTDTQYF. CDR3 sequence (DNA): TGTGCCAGCAGCCCCGGGACTAGCGGTCCCACAGATACGCAGTATTTT.

The genes are TRBV5-1 and TRBJ1-6; weak D call: TRBD1 (5 bases). Trimming shortened V by 4 bases and J by 10 bases, and 15 bases separated the two germline ends. Germline V gives CDR1 SGHRS, CDR2 YFSETQ. The CDR3 has 14 residues. The CDR3 loop reads CASSQGVVESPLHF. CDR3 sequence (DNA): TGCGCCAGCAGCCAAGGGGTGGTGGAATCACCCCTCCACTTT.

CDR3: CASSLGVGKNIQYF. CDR3 bases: TGCGCCAGCAGCTTGGGGGTAGGCAAAAACATTCAGTACTTC. The chain recombines TRBV5-1 with TRBJ2-4; D unresolved. The germline CDR1 and CDR2 sequences are SGHRS and YFSETQ. The ends were cut back, 0 bases at V and 3 bases at J, with 7 bases in the middle. The CDR3 extends over 14 amino acids.

The J gene is TRBJ2-5, the V gene TRBV18; 7 bases map to TRBD2. V shed 4 bases and J 9 bases; nucleotides not matched to a gene: 8. Germline V gene lookup returns CDR1 KGHSH and CDR2 LQKENI. The CDR3 has 13 amino acids. This chain's CDR3 is CASSLFAGESQYF. In nucleotides, the CDR3 is TGTGCCAGCTCACTGTTCGCGGGAGAATCCCAGTACTTC.

The chain employs TRBV7-2 and TRBJ2-6; D remains unclear. Germline V gene data show CDR1 as SGHTA and CDR2 as FQGNSA. The CDR3 consists of 16 residues. V lost 3 bases, J lost 1 base, and 10 bases lay in between. CDR3: CASSLGLVSGANVLTF. Here the CDR3 DNA reads TGTGCCAGCAGCTTGGGCCTAGTGTCTGGGGCCAACGTCCTGACTTTC.

As for this clone: This CDR3 is also generated by other DNA sequences in the sample. The chain is built from TRBV9 and TRBJ2-1; D is perhaps TRBD1 (6 bases). CDR1 is SGDLS, CDR2 YYNGEE, per germline. CDR3 length: 15 amino acids. V gave up 4 bases and J gave up 0 bases, with 11 bases separating them. The CDR3 nucleotides are TGTGCCAGCAGCTCTCAGGGGAGCTCCTACAATGAGCAGTTCTTC. This translates into CASSSQGSSYNEQFF.

On this clone itself: Distinct nucleotide sequences in the sample also encode this CDR3. Here the CDR3 reads CASSWTVNTEAFF. The CDR3 DNA reads TGTGCCAGCAGCTGGACCGTGAACACTGAAGCTTTCTTT. V is TRBV7-3 and J is TRBJ1-1; no reliable D call. V gave up 4 bases and J gave up 0 bases, with 6 bases separating them. CDR1 is SGHTA, CDR2 FQGTGA, per germline. The CDR3 length is 13 residues.

This clone showed up just once. V is TRBV14 and J is TRBJ2-1; possible D gene TRBD2, 5 bases. This CDR3 is 13 amino acids long. CDR1 and CDR2 (germline): SGHDN, FVKESK. V shed 5 bases and J shed 4 bases, with 9 bases lying between them. CDR3 residues: CASSTGLYNEQFF. The CDR3 DNA reads TGTGCCAGCAGCACGGGGTTGTACAATGAGCAGTTCTTC.

Worth noting for this clone: This CDR3 is also generated by other DNA sequences in the sample. V usage is TRBV6-6 and J usage is TRBJ2-3; TRBD2 aligns across 11 bases. In germline, CDR1 is MNHNY, CDR2 SVGAGI (reference sequence). The V and J ends lost 7 bases and 2 bases, in that order; junction bases with no gene match: 5. The CDR3 runs 15 residues. The CDR3 coding sequence is TGTGCCAGCACTGATAGCGGGAGGGCCACAGATACGCAGTATTTT. Encoded protein: CASTDSGRATDTQYF.

The V and J genes are TRBV29-1 and TRBJ2-1; D is possibly TRBD2 (6 bases). Germline CDR1 reads SQVTM; CDR2 reads ANQGSEA. V lost 5 bases, J lost 5 bases, and 13 bases lay in between. The CDR3 is 13 residues long. As DNA, the CDR3 is TGCAGCGTTAGGCGGGGAGCCAACAATGAGCAGTTCTTC. Its translation: CSVRRGANNEQFF.

The chain is built from TRBV6-6 and TRBJ1-2; 9 positions agree with TRBD1. Trimming at V came to 7 bases and at J to 6 bases, leaving 9 bases not matched to a gene. The length of the CDR3 is 14 residues. Germline assignment: CDR1 MNHNY and CDR2 SVGAGI (reference sequence). The CDR3 here is CASTTSGDRDGYTF. CDR3 in DNA: TGTGCCAGCACCACGTCGGGGGACAGGGATGGCTACACCTTC.

The chain recombines TRBV6-1 with TRBJ1-1; D possibly corresponds to TRBD1 (5 bases). The germline V and J ends were trimmed by 7 bases and 2 bases, with 8 bases remaining between them. From germline, CDR1 is MNHNS and CDR2 SASEGT. The CDR3 is 12 residues long. DNA of the CDR3: TGTGCCAGCACGACAGCTAACACTGAAGCTTTCTTT. Translating it yields CASTTANTEAFF.

The chain carries TRBV6-5 and TRBJ2-4, with D possibly matching TRBD2 (5 bases). V was trimmed by 0 bases and J by 9 bases, leaving 9 bases between them. Germline values: CDR1 MNHEY, CDR2 SVGAGI. This CDR3 is built from 13 residues. The CDR3 protein is CASSYSRGSIQYF. The CDR3 region has the DNA TGTGCCAGCAGTTACTCACGAGGGAGCATTCAGTACTTC.

The chain carries TRBV6-6 and TRBJ2-4, with a weak D call TRBD1 (5 bases). Germline V gene lookup returns CDR1 MNHNY and CDR2 SVGAGI (reference sequence). The V end lost 6 bases, the J end lost 4 bases, and 19 bases lay between the germline ends. The length of the CDR3 is 16 residues. The CDR3 nucleotides are TGTGCCAGCAGCACCGACAGAACCTTAGGGAAAAACATTCAGTACTTC. Translation gives CASSTDRTLGKNIQYF.

This clone has just a few counts. CDR3 sequence: CASSDTNEQYF. The DNA of the CDR3 is TGTGCCAGCAGTGACACTAACGAGCAGTACTTC. This sequence joins TRBV28 and TRBJ2-7; no clear D gene. This CDR3 contains 11 residues. V lost 5 bases and J 5 bases, leaving 7 bases between the germline ends. Germline CDR1 MDHEN, CDR2 SYDVKM.

The J gene is TRBJ2-5, the V gene TRBV2; TRBD1 agrees at 7 bases. In germline, CDR1 is SNHLY, CDR2 FYNNEI. The length of the CDR3 is 14 residues. J gave up 1 base and V 6 bases, and 5 bases lay outside the gene matches. The CDR3 here is CASRRGQLQETQYF. CDR3 DNA sequence: TGTGCCAGCAGGAGGGGACAGCTCCAAGAGACCCAGTACTTC.

This chain links TRBV6-5 with TRBJ2-5, with 8 nucleotides matching TRBD1. This CDR3 is 15 amino acids long. CDR1 MNHEY and CDR2 SVGAGI come from the germline V gene. V lost 6 bases to trimming and J lost 5 bases; unmatched junction nucleotides: 11. CDR3 residues: CASSTQTGARETQYF. Written as DNA, the CDR3 is TGTGCCAGCAGCACACAGACAGGGGCGCGGGAGACCCAGTACTTC.

The CDR3 sequence is CASTRSGETQYF. In DNA form, the CDR3 reads TGCGCCAGCACCCGCTCCGGGGAGACCCAGTACTTC. The V gene is TRBV5-1, the J gene TRBJ2-5; no clear D gene. The CDR3 sequence is 12 residues long. V was pared by 6 bases and J by 5 bases, with 11 bases between. CDR1 SGHRS and CDR2 YFSETQ come from the germline V gene.